The present T cell receptor beta chain was sequenced within a study of somatic mutations in cytotoxic T cells in rheumatoid arthritis. The overall study: Patient blood was drawn as 30 ml EDTA; the draw came right after diagnosis and before any treatment. General study points: An age-related increase in CD8+ clonality was seen in rheumatoid arthritis patients but not in healthy controls. Between rheumatoid arthritis patients and age-matched healthy controls, CD8+ T-cell clonality showed no significant difference.

There are 14 residues in the CDR3. Germline values: CDR1 SGDLS, CDR2 YYNGEE. Trimming stripped 4 bases from V and 1 base from J, with 11 bases between. Profiling relied on immunoSEQ multiplex PCR, and the TCRdb table lists in-frame clones only, not all of them. The table has 16,000 or so clones, 70% to 80% seen once; the top ten hold 4.8%. In regard to this clone: What it binds is unknown.

The source of this sequence is an adult with rheumatoid arthritis. The V and J genes are TRBV9 and TRBJ1-2, with D uncertain. Source material: CD8+ T cells sorted from blood. The CDR3 region has the DNA TGTGCCAGCAGCCCCCTCGGAGGTAACTATGGCTACACCTTC. This encodes CASSPLGGNYGYTF.